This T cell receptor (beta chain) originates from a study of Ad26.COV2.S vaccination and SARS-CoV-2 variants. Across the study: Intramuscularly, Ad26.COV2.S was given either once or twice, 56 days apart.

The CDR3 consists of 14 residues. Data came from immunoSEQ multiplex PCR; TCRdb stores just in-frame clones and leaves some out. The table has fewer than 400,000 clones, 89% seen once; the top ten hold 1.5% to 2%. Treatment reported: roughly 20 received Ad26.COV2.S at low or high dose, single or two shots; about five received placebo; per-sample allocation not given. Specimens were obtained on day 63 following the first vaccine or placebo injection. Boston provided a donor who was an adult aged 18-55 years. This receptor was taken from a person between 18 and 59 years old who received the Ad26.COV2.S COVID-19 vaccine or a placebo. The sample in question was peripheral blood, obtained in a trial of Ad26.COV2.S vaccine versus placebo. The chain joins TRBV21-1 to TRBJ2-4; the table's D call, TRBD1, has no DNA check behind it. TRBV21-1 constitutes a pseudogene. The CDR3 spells CASSSQGRKNIQYF. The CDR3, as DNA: TGTGCCAGCAGCTCACAGGGGCGCAAAAACATTCAGTACTTC.